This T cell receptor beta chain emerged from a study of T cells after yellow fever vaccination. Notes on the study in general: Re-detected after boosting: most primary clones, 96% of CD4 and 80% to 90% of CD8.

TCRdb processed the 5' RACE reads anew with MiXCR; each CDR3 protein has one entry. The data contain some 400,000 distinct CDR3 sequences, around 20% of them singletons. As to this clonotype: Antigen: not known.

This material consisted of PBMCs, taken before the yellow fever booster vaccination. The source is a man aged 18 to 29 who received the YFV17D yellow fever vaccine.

For the CDR3, the DNA is TGTGCCAGCAGCTTTCTAGCGGGGGGCCGGGAGACCCAGTACTTC. This codes for CASSFLAGGRETQYF. The V call is TRBV5-5, the J call TRBJ2-5; 11 positions match TRBD2. The V gene's germline CDR1 is SGHKS and CDR2 YYEKEE (reference sequence). This CDR3 is 15 amino acids long. The V gene end was trimmed by 2 bases and the J gene end by 5 bases; junction bases not matched to a gene: 5.